This T cell receptor beta chain was observed in a study of early T cells in non-severe SARS-CoV-2 infection (dated by TCRdb to the early 2020s). Study-level background: Bulk RNA from unsorted whole blood was used for TCR sequencing, so alpha and beta chains could not be paired.

The study was a case-control design nested within a healthcare worker cohort in London, UK, with weekly nasopharyngeal swab PCR tests and blood sampling. Healthcare workers were recruited during the week of the UK lockdown, between 23 and 31 March 2020, and followed weekly for up to roughly 15 weeks. This clonotype was recorded at least ten times. Its antigen is currently not known. No clone much larger than this one lies a single base away; base qualities are absent. What the work shows at the level of the full study, not this receptor alone: VDJdb matching was skewed toward anti-spike CD8 responses and likely underestimated virus-specific expansions, missing private and CD4 specificities.

Receptor amplification or capture employed 5' RACE. These reads were obtained on a NextSeq 500. In the TCR library protocol, unique molecular identifiers were attached to individual cDNA molecules to correct for PCR bias and sequencing error. TCR alpha and beta chains were both sequenced, and the abundances of alpha and beta sequences in each sample were closely correlated with each other. On the study's bioinformatics: V gene, J gene and CDR3 annotation of TCR sequences was performed with Decombinator V4. Expanded TCRs were defined as changing significantly between any two time points under a Poisson model with p below 0.0001. TCR abundances were normalised to the total number of TCRs sequenced in each sample and reported as counts per million. TRAV1-2 paired with TRAJ12, TRAJ20 or TRAJ33 defined MAIT TCRs, while TRAV10 paired with TRAJ18 defined iNKT TCRs. A search of VDJdb, accessed on 1 November 2021, was run for TCRs annotated to CMV, EBV and SARS-CoV-2, with TCRs annotated for multiple antigens excluded. The public reads were reprocessed in TCRdb via fastp at Q25 and MiXCR, keeping in-frame beta chains. CDR3 protein sequences are deduplicated, and each keeps its most common genes and DNA. The V and J calls here are based on TCRdb, not the publication. Within this sample are 43,000 or so distinct CDR3 sequences, with more than 6.5% of them counted one time only. The top ten constitute roughly 8.5% of the sample.

The junction shows trimming of 6 bases on V and 0 bases on J, plus 11 bases between the germline ends. Counted from cysteine to phenylalanine, this CDR3 has 14 amino acids. Only the CDR3 portion is preserved as DNA: 42 bases, with reading frame beginning at the first base. For CDR1 and CDR2, the germline V gene lists MDHEN and SYDVKM. The source material was whole blood. The chain is made from TRBV28 and TRBJ2-5; the D gene is unclear. The clonotype comes from an adult who was a healthcare worker with PCR-confirmed SARS-CoV-2 infection or an uninfected control (not recorded which). This receptor has the CDR3 CASSQWADQETQYF. The DNA is as follows: TGTGCCAGCAGCCAATGGGCGGACCAAGAGACCCAGTACTTC.